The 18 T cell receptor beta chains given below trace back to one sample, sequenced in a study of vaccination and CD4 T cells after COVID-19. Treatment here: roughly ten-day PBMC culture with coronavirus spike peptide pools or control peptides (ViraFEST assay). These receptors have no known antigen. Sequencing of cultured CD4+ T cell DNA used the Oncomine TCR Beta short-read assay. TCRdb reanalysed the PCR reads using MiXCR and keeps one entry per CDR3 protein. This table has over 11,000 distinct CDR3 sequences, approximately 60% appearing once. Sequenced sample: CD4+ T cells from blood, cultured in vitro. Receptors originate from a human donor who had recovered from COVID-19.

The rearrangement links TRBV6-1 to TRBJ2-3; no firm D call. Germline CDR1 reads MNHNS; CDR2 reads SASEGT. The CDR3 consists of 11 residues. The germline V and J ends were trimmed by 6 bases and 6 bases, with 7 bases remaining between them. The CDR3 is CASREVDTQYF. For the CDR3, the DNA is TGTGCCAGCAGAGAGGTGGATACGCAGTATTTT.

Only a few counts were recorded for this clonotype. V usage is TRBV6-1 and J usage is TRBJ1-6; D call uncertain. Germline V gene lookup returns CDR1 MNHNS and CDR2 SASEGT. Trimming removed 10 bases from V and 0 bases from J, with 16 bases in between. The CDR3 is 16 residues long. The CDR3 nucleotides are TGTGCCACCACCGGCGGGAGGAGCTCCTATAATTCACCCCTCCACTTT. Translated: CATTGGRSSYNSPLHF.

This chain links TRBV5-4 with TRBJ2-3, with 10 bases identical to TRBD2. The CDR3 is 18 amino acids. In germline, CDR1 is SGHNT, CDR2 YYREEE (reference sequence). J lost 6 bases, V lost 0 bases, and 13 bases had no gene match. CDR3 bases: TGTGCCAGCAGCTTGGAGGCTAGCGGGAGAGACAAGGGGGATACGCAGTATTTT. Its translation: CASSLEASGRDKGDTQYF.

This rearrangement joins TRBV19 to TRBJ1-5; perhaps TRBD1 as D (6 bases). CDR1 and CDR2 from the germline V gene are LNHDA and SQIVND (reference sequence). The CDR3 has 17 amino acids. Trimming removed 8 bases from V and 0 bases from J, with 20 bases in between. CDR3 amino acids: CASRSAGTSYSNQPQHF. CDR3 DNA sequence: TGTGCCAGTCGATCAGCCGGGACAAGTTATAGCAATCAGCCCCAGCATTTT.

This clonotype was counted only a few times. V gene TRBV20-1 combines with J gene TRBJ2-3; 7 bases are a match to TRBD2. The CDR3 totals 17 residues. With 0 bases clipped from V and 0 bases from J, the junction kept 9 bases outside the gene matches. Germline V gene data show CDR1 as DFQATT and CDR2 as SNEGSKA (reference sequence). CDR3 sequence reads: CSARDLRETSSTDTQYF. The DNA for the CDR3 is TGCAGTGCTAGAGATTTGCGGGAGACCTCTAGCACAGATACGCAGTATTTT.

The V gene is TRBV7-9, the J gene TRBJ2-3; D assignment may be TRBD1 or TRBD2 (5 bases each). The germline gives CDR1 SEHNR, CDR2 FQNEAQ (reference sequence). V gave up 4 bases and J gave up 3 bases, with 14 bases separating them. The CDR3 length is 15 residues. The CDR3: CASSSQRGVTDTQYF. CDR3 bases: TGTGCCAGCAGCTCCCAGAGGGGTGTGACAGATACGCAGTATTTT.

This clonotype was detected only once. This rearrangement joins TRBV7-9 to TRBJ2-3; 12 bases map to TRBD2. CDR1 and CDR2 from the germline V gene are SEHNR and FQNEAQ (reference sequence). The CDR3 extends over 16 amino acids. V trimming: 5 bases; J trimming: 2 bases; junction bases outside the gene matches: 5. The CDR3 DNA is TGTGCCAGCAGCCCCGGGACTAGCGGGCCCACAGATACGCAGTATTTT. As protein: CASSPGTSGPTDTQYF.

The DNA of the CDR3 is TGCGCCAGCAGCCAAGGGGGATTAGGTGGAAACACCATATATTTT. It codes for CASSQGGLGGNTIYF. The chain is built from TRBV4-1 and TRBJ1-3; no reliable D call. CDR1 and CDR2 from the germline V gene are MGHRA and YSYEKL. Trimming stripped 1 base from V and 3 bases from J, with 10 bases between. The CDR3 is 15 residues long.

CDR3 nucleotides: TGCAGTGCCCCACAGGGGGCCCTAGCCAAAAACATTCAGTACTTC. Its protein is CSAPQGALAKNIQYF. The V and J genes are TRBV20-1 and TRBJ2-4; 9 nucleotides align to TRBD1. Germline V gene data show CDR1 as DFQATT and CDR2 as SNEGSKA (reference sequence). J was trimmed by 0 bases and V by 6 bases; bases with no gene match: 6. The CDR3 contains 15 residues.

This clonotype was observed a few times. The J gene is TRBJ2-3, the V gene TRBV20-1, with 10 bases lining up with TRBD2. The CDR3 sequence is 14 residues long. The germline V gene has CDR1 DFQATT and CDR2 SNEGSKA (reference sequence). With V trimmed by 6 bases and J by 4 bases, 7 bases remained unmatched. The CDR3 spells CSANGLADSDTQYF. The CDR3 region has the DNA TGCAGTGCCAACGGACTAGCGGACTCAGATACGCAGTATTTT.

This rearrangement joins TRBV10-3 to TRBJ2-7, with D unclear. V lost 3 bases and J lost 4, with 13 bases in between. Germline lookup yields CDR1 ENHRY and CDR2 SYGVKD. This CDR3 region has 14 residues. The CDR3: CAISEGFGVYEQYF. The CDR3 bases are TGTGCCATCAGTGAAGGATTTGGGGTTTACGAGCAGTACTTC.

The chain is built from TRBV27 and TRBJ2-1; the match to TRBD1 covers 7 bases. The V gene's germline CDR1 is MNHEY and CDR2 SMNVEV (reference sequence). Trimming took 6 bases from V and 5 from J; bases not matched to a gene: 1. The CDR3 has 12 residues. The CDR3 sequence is CASRTGNNEQFF. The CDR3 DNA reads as TGTGCCAGCAGGACAGGGAACAATGAGCAGTTCTTC.

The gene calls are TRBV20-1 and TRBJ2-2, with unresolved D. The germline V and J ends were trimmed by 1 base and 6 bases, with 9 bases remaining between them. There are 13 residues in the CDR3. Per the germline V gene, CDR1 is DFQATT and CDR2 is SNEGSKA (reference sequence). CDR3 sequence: CSARGVGPGELFF. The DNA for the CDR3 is TGCAGTGCTAGAGGGGTTGGGCCCGGGGAGCTGTTTTTT.

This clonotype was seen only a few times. CDR3 sequence reads: CASSDGRGDTQYF. DNA for the CDR3: TGTGCCAGCAGCGACGGACGGGGAGATACGCAGTATTTT. This rearrangement joins TRBV9 to TRBJ2-3; D possibly corresponds to TRBD2 (5 bases). Trimming stripped 3 bases from V and 5 bases from J, with 10 bases between. Germline V CDR1 and CDR2: SGDLS, YYNGEE. The CDR3 length is 13 residues.

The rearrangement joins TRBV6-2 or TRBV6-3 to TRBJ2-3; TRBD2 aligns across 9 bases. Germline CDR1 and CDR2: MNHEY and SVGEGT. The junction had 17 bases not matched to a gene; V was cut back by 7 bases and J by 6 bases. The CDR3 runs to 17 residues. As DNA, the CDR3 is TGTGCCAGCACCCCAAAACGGGGGTCTAGCGGGACGGATACGCAGTATTTT. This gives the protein CASTPKRGSSGTDTQYF.

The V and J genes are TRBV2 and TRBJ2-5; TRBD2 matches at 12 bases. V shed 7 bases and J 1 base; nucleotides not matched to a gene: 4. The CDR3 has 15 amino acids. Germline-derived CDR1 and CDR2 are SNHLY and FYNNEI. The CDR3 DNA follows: TGTGCCAGCACTGGGACTAGCGGGTTCCAAGAGACCCAGTACTTC. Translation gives CASTGTSGFQETQYF. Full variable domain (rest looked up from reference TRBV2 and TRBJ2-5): EPEVTQTPSHQVTQMGQEVILRCVPISNHLYFYWYRQILGQKVEFLVSFYNNEISEKSEIFDDQFSVERPDGSNFTLKIRSTKLEDSAMYFCASTGTSGFQETQYFGPGTRLLVL.

Here the CDR3 reads CASSSYRGTASNQPQHF. The CDR3 region has the DNA TGTGCCAGCAGTTCTTATCGGGGGACAGCCAGCAATCAGCCCCAGCATTTT. The genes are TRBV6-2 or TRBV6-3 and TRBJ1-5, with 7 bases matching TRBD1. In germline, CDR1 is MNHEY, CDR2 SVGEGT. There are 17 residues in the CDR3. V shed 4 bases and J 1 base; nucleotides not matched to a gene: 10.

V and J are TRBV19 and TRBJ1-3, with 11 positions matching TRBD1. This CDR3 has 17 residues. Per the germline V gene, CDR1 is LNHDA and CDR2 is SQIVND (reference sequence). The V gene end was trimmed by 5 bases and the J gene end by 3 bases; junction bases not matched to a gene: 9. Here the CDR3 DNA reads TGTGCCAGTAGTCGCTCCGGGACAGGGGGACTTGGAAACACCATATATTTT. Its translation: CASSRSGTGGLGNTIYF.